Given below is one T cell receptor (beta chain) in context. The source of the sample is a study of radiotherapy plus CTLA-4 blockade in lung cancer. Using immunoSEQ multiplex PCR, the repertoire was profiled, and TCRdb retains in-frame clones only, with some absent. The table records around 100,000 clones, roughly 79% of them present only once. With V trimmed by 1 base and J by 4 bases, 10 bases remained unmatched. The germline CDR1 and CDR2 sequences are SGDLS and YYNGEE. The CDR3 sequence is 17 residues long. V and J are TRBV9 and TRBJ2-3; TRBD2 matches 9 bases. This TCR was sampled from a human donor with non-small cell lung cancer who had a partial response to radiotherapy plus ipilimumab. Some clones in this sample may be carry-over from other donors' samples. The sample in question was peripheral blood, obtained from a patient treated with radiotherapy plus ipilimumab. This chain's CDR3 is CASSVRGGLAGPDTQYF. The CDR3 coding sequence is TGTGCCAGCAGCGTACGGGGAGGCCTAGCGGGACCAGATACGCAGTATTTT.